This is a list of T cell receptor beta chains from one sample in a study of blood T cell repertoires in COVID-19. Only in-frame clones appear in the TCRdb table, and some are missing; sequencing was by immunoSEQ multiplex PCR. The data show 9,500 to 15,000 clones, approximately 70% seen once. The sequenced sample was peripheral blood. The receptor source for this set is a human donor in a cohort sampled during active COVID-19. Each CDR3 is given with its conserved first and last residue. The D gene is left open where the match is weak. Clone size appears in some rows only: once, few, many, or a class for an expanded clone.

>NA|TRBV7-2|NA|TRBJ1-5
TGTGCCAGCAGCTTAGCGGGGGGGGGAAATCAGCCCCAGCATTTT
CASSLAGGGNQPQHF
>NA|TRBV4-2|NA|TRBJ2-2
TGTGCCAGCAGCCAAGGCGGGGGCGCGAACACCGGGGAGCTGTTTTTT
CASSQGGGANTGELFF
>few|TRBV7-8|NA|TRBJ2-7
TGTGCCAGCAGCTCCCGGGTCGAGCAGTACTTC
CASSSRVEQYF
>NA|TRBV5-8|NA|TRBJ2-3
TGTGCCAGCAGCTCAATGAGAGGTGGACAGAGCACAGATACGCAGTATTTT
CASSSMRGGQSTDTQYF
>NA|TRBV24-1|NA|TRBJ2-1
TGTGCCACCAGTGTCACAGGGGGGGTCTACAATGAGCAGTTCTTC
CATSVTGGVYNEQFF
>NA|TRBV5-1|NA|TRBJ1-4
TGCGCCAGCAGCTTGGGAGTAACTAATGAAAAACTGTTTTTT
CASSLGVTNEKLFF
>NA|TRBV2|TRBD1|TRBJ1-5
TGTGCCAGCAGTGCCCCGGGACAGGCTAATCAGCCCCAGCATTTT
CASSAPGQANQPQHF
>NA|TRBV28|NA|TRBJ1-2
TGTGCCAGCAGTTTACAGGACTATGGCTACACCTTC
CASSLQDYGYTF
>NA|TRBV4-1|TRBD2|TRBJ2-5
TGCGCCAGCAGCCAGCTCTCTAGCGGGGGGGCGGGCCAAGAGACCCAGTACTTC
CASSQLSSGGAGQETQYF
>once|TRBV3-1/TRBV3-2|NA|TRBJ2-7
TGTGCCAGCAGAATAGAACAGGGTGAGCAGTACTTC
CASRIEQGEQYF
>NA|TRBV25-1|NA|TRBJ1-4
TGTGCCAGCGCCCGGAGGGGTGAAAAACTGTTTTTT
CASARRGEKLFF
>NA|TRBV6-5|TRBD1|TRBJ2-6
TGTGCCAGCAGACAGGGGCTCGGGGCCAACGTCCTGACTTTC
CASRQGLGANVLTF
>few|TRBV28|TRBD1|TRBJ2-7
TGTGCCAGCAGCCCTACAGGGGTCCTTTCCTACGAGCAGTACTTC
CASSPTGVLSYEQYF
>NA|TRBV27|TRBD2|TRBJ2-3
TGTGCCAGCAGTTTTCTAGCGGGGCTACATACGCAGTATTTT
CASSFLAGLHTQYF
>few|TRBV6-6|TRBD2|TRBJ2-7
TGTGCCAGCAGTTACCTCCGTCGCGGGAGAAACGAGCAGTACTTC
CASSYLRRGRNEQYF
>NA|TRBV7-2|TRBD2|TRBJ2-2
TGTGCCAGCAGCGTGACTAGCGGAGCGAACACCGGGGAGCTGTTTTTT
CASSVTSGANTGELFF
>NA|TRBV6-4|TRBD2|TRBJ2-7
TGTGCCAGCAGGCAAACGAAGGGGGCGGGGGGGCTCCCCCCCTACGAGCAGTACTTC
CASRQTKGAGGLPPYEQYF
>once|TRBV2|TRBD2|TRBJ2-1
TGTGCCAGCAAACTAGCGAATGAGCAGTTCTTC
CASKLANEQFF
>NA|TRBV10-3|NA|TRBJ2-3
TGTGCCATCAGTTCTGGGGGCACGCAGTATTTT
CAISSGGTQYF
>NA|TRBV10-3|TRBD1|TRBJ2-7
TGTGCCGCCCTCCGGGGACAGGGGACCCACGAGCAGTACTTC
CAALRGQGTHEQYF
>NA|TRBV6-6|NA|TRBJ1-3
TGTGCCAGCAGTCAAGACAGTTTCTCTGGAAACACCATATATTTT
CASSQDSFSGNTIYF
>NA|TRBV7-6|NA|TRBJ2-7
TGTGCCAGCAGCTTAGCGATAGGGCAGGGTGGTTACGAGCAGTACTTC
CASSLAIGQGGYEQYF
>NA|TRBV5-4|TRBD1|TRBJ2-3
TGTGCCAGCAGCCCAGGGGGAGTAGGCACAGATACGCAGTATTTT
CASSPGGVGTDTQYF
>NA|TRBV20-1|NA|TRBJ1-4
TGCAGTGCCAGTACAGGGACGGCTAATGAAAAACTGTTTTTT
CSASTGTANEKLFF
>medium-sized|TRBV5-6|NA|TRBJ1-5
TGTGCCAGCAGCTGGTACAGTTCCAATCAGCCCCAGCATTTT
CASSWYSSNQPQHF
>NA|TRBV5-4|NA|TRBJ2-7
TGTGCCAGCAGCTTGATAGGGGCGCGGTCCTACGAGCAGTACTTC
CASSLIGARSYEQYF
>NA|TRBV3-1/TRBV3-2|NA|TRBJ2-1
TGTGCCAGCAGCCAAGCCTTTTTTGGGGGGGAGCAGTTCTTC
CASSQAFFGGEQFF
>NA|TRBV28|TRBD1|TRBJ2-5
TGTGCCAGCAGTATAAGGGACAGAGAAGAGACCCAGTACTTC
CASSIRDREETQYF
>NA|TRBV7-9|TRBD1|TRBJ2-1
TGTGCCAGCAGTCAGGGACAGGGGGGAGACAATGAGCAGTTCTTC
CASSQGQGGDNEQFF
>NA|TRBV28|TRBD1|TRBJ1-5
TGTGCCAGCAGTTTAGTTGTGCGACAGGGGGCGCCGCAGGGACGGAGTTTT
CASSLVVRQGAPQGRSF
>NA|TRBV7-8|NA|TRBJ1-2
TGTGCCAGCAGCCCAGACAGTAACTATGGCTACACCTTC
CASSPDSNYGYTF
>NA|TRBV6-6|TRBD2|TRBJ2-1
TGTGCCAGCAGGGCTAGCGGGGAGACCTACAATGAGCAGTTCTTC
CASRASGETYNEQFF
>NA|TRBV7-2|NA|TRBJ2-7
TGTGCCAGCAGCTTAGGATCGGCAGGGCTCTACGAGCAGTACTTC
CASSLGSAGLYEQYF
>once|TRBV3-1/TRBV3-2|NA|TRBJ1-3
TGTGCCAGCAGCCAAGAGAGAGGTCAGACGAGCTCTGGAAACACCATATATTTT
CASSQERGQTSSGNTIYF
>NA|TRBV2|NA|TRBJ1-6
TGTGCCAGCAGCCCCAGGACAGTTTCAAATTCACCCCTCCACTTT
CASSPRTVSNSPLHF
>NA|TRBV28|NA|TRBJ1-6
TGTGCCAGCAGGAACGGGGGGGGATATAATTCACCCCTCCACTTT
CASRNGGGYNSPLHF
>once|TRBV19|TRBD2|TRBJ2-3
TGTGCCAGTAGCGTAGCCGGCGGGGGAGATACGCAGTATTTT
CASSVAGGGDTQYF
>NA|TRBV5-6|NA|TRBJ2-7
TGTGCCAGCAGCTTGGGCGGGTACGAGCAGTACTTC
CASSLGGYEQYF
>NA|TRBV27|NA|TRBJ2-5
TGTGCCAGCAGTTTAATCCCCTCCCGCGGACACGGTTTAATCCAAGAGACCCAGTACTTC
CASSLIPSRGHGLIQETQYF
>NA|TRBV7-2|TRBD1|TRBJ1-3
TGTGCCAGCAGCTTAGTCGGGCAGGGGGTCCGGGCTACCATATATTTT
CASSLVGQGVRATIYF
>NA|TRBV5-1|TRBD1|TRBJ2-3
TGCGCCAGCAGCCCAGGACAGGTACCTTATACGCAGTATTTT
CASSPGQVPYTQYF
>NA|TRBV6-5|NA|TRBJ1-1
TGTGCCAGCAGCCCCCATCTACTGAACACTGAAGCTTTCTTT
CASSPHLLNTEAFF
>NA|TRBV20-1|NA|TRBJ1-1
TGCAGCTTGGGGGGGCCTGAAGCTTTCTTT
CSLGGPEAFF
>NA|TRBV24-1|NA|TRBJ1-2
TGTGCCACCAGTGCGAGCCCATACTATGGCTACACCTTC
CATSASPYYGYTF
>NA|TRBV4-1|NA|TRBJ1-5
TGCGCCAGCAGCCAAGGACAGTTTCAGCCCCAGCATTTT
CASSQGQFQPQHF
>NA|TRBV3-1/TRBV3-2|TRBD2|TRBJ2-1
TGTGCCAGCAGTGACGGGACTAGCTTCCCCTACAATGAGCAGTTCTTC
CASSDGTSFPYNEQFF
>few|TRBV20-1|NA|TRBJ1-2
TGCAGTGCTAGTCGAGGCCCAAACTATGGCTACACCTTC
CSASRGPNYGYTF